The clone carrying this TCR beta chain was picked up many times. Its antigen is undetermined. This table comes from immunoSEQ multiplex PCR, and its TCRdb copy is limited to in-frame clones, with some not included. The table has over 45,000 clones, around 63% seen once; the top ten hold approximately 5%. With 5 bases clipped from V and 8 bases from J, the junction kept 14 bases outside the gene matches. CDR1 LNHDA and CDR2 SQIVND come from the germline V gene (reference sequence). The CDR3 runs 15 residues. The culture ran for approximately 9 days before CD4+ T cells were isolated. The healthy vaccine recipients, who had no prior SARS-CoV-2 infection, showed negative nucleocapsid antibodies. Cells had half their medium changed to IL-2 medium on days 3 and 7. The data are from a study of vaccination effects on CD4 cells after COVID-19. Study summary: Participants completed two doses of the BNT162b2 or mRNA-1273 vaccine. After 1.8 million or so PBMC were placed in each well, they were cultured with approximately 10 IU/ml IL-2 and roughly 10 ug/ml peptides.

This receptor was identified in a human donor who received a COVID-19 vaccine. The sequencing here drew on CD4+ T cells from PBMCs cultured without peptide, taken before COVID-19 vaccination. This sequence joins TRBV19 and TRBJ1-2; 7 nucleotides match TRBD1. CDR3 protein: CASSVTGTAINGYTF. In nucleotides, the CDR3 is TGTGCCAGTAGTGTAACCGGGACAGCCATCAACGGCTACACCTTC.